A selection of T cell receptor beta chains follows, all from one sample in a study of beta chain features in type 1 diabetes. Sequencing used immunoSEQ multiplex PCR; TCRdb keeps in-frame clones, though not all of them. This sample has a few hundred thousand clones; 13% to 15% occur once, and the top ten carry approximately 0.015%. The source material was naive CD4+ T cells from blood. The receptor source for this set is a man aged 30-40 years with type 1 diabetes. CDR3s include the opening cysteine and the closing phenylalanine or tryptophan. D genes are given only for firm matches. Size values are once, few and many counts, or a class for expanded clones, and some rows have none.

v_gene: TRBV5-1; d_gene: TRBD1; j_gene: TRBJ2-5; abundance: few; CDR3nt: TGCGCCAGCAGCTTGCTCGGGACAGATGAGGAGACCCAGTACTTC; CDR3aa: CASSLLGTDEETQYF
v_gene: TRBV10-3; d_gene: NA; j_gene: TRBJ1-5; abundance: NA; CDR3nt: TGTGCCATCAGTGATCGGGGCAGGGGACAACAGCCCCAGCATTTT; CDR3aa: CAISDRGRGQQPQHF
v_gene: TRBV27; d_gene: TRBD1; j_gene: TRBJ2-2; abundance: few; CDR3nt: TGTGCCAGCAGTTTATCCACGGGACAGGACACCGGGGAGCTGTTTTTT; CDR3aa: CASSLSTGQDTGELFF
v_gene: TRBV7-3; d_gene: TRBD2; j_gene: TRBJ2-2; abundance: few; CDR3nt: TGTGCCAGCAGGCGGGAGGGCCTCGCCGGGGAGCTGTTTTTT; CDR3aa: CASRREGLAGELFF
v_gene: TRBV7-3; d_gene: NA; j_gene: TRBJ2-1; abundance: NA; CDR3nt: TGTGCCAGCAGCCCAGGACAGTCCTACAATGAGCAGTTCTTC; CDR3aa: CASSPGQSYNEQFF
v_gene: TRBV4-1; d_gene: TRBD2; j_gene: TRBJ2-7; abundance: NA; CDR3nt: TGCGCCAGGGGGCGGGGGTCCTACGAGCAGTACTTC; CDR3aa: CARGRGSYEQYF
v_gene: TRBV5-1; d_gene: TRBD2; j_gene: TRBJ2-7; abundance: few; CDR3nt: TGCGCCAGCAGCCGAGCCCTCCAGCGGGAGGCCTACGAGCAGTACTTC; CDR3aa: CASSRALQREAYEQYF
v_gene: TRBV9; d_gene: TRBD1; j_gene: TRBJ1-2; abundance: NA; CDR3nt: TGTGCCAGCAGGGTGACAGGGTTACGTGGTGGCTACACCTTC; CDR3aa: CASRVTGLRGGYTF
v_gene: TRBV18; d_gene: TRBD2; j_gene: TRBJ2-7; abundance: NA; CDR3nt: TGTGCCAGCTCACCAGTAACGGGAGGTACCTACGAGCAGTACTTC; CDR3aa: CASSPVTGGTYEQYF
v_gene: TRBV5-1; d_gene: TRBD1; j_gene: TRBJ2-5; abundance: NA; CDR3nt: TGCGCCAGCAGCCGATGGACAGGGGGCCGAGAGACCCAGTACTTC; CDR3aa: CASSRWTGGRETQYF
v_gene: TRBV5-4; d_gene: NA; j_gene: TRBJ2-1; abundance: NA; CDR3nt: TGTGCCAGCAGCTACGGAGGCCGCGATGAGCAGTTCTTC; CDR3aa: CASSYGGRDEQFF
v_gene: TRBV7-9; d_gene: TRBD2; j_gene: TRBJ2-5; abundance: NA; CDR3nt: TGTGCCAGCAGACCCCCGGGACTAGCGGGAGCGGCGACCCAGTACTTC; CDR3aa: CASRPPGLAGAATQYF
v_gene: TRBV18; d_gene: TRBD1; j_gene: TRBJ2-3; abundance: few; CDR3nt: TGTGCCAGCTCCCGACAGGGTATCGCAGATACGCAGTATTTT; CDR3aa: CASSRQGIADTQYF
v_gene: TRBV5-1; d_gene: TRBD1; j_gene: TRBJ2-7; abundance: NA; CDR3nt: TGCGCCAGCAGCTGGAATACAGGGGGCGAGCAGTACTTC; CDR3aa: CASSWNTGGEQYF
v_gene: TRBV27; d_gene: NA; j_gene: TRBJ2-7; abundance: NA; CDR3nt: TGTGCCAGCAGGCTGGGGGGGGGCCCCTACGAGCAGTACTTC; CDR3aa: CASRLGGGPYEQYF
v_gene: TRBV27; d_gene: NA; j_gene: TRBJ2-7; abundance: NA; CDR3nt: TGTGCCAGCAGTTTATCGAGGCTCGCCCCATACGAGCAGTACTTC; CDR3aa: CASSLSRLAPYEQYF
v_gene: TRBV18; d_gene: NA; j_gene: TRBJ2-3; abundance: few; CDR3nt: TGTGCCAGCTCACCGGCCACCCCAGATACGCAGTATTTT; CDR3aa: CASSPATPDTQYF
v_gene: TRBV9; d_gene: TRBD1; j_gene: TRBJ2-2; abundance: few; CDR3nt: TGTGCCAGCAGCGTAGCATCCGGACAGGGGGACGCGAACACCGGGGAGCTGTTTTTT; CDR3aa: CASSVASGQGDANTGELFF
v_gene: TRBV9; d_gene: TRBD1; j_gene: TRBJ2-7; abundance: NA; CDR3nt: TGTGCCAGCAGCCGCGGGACAGGGTCACTCAGGCTCCACGAGCAGTACTTC; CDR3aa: CASSRGTGSLRLHEQYF
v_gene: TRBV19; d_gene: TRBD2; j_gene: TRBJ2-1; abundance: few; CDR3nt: TGTGCCAGTAGTATCAAGGGTAGCGGGGGAAATGAGCAGTTCTTC; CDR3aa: CASSIKGSGGNEQFF
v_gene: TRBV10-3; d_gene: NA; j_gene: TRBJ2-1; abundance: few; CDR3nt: TGTGCCGCCCAAGAAGGGGCCAATACCTACAATGAGCAGTTCTTC; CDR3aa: CAAQEGANTYNEQFF
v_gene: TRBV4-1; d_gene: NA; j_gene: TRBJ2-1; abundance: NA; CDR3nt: TGCGCCAGCAAGGGGTTGATGGCGGGACCTTCCTACAATGAGCAGTTCTTC; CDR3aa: CASKGLMAGPSYNEQFF
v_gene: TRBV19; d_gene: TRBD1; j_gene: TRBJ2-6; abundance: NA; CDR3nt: TGTGCCAGTACCCTACAGGGGTCCGGGGCCAACGTCCTGACTTTC; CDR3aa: CASTLQGSGANVLTF
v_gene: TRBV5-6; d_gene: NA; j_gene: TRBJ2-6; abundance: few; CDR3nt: TGTGCCAGCAGCTTATGGCTCTCTGGGGCCAACGTCCTGACTTTC; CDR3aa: CASSLWLSGANVLTF
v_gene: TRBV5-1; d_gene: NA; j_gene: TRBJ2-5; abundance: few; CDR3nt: TGCGCCAGCAGCTTGGATGGGGGAGGTCGGGAGACCCAGTACTTC; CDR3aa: CASSLDGGGRETQYF
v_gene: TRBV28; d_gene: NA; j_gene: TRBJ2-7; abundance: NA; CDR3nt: TGTGCCAGCAGTTTAGCAGCAGCGGCGGGATTGGGGGAGCAGTACTTC; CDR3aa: CASSLAAAAGLGEQYF
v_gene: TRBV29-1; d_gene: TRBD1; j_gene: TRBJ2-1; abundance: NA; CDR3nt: TGCAGCGTCCAAAGGGACAGGGGCTCCTACAATGAGCAGTTCTTC; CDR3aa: CSVQRDRGSYNEQFF
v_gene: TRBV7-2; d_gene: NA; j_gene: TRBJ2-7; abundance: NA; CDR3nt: TGTGCCAGCAGCAACCTCGACTATGGACGGCTGCTCGAGCAGTACTTC; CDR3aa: CASSNLDYGRLLEQYF
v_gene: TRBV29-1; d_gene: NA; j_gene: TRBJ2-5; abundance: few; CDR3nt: TGCAGCGTTGAAGCCGAGTACCAAGAGACCCAGTACTTC; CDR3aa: CSVEAEYQETQYF
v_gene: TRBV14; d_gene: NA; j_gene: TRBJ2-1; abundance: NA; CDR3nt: TGTGCCAGCAGCCAAAAGAGGAAAAATGAGCAGTTCTTC; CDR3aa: CASSQKRKNEQFF
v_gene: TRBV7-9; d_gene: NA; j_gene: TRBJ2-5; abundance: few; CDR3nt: TGTGCCAGCAGTCATCCCGGGACTCGCCAAGAGACCCAGTACTTC; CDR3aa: CASSHPGTRQETQYF
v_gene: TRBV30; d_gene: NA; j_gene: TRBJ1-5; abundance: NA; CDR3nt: TGTGCCTGGAGTGGCGGAGGTCAGCCCCAGCATTTT; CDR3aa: CAWSGGGQPQHF
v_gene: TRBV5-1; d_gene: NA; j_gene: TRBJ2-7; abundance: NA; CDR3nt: TGCGCCAGCAGCTTGGTACCGGGAGACTACGAGCAGTACTTC; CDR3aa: CASSLVPGDYEQYF
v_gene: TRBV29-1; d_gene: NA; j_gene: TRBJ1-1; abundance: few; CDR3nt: TGCAGCGTTATCGGGGAGTCTGAAGCTTTCTTT; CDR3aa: CSVIGESEAFF
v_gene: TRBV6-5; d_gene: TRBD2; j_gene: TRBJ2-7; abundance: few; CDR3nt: TGTGCCAGCAGTTACTCCCAACTAGCGGGAGGCTACGAGCAGTACTTC; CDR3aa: CASSYSQLAGGYEQYF
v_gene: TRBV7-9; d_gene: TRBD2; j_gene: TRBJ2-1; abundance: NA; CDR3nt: TGTGCCAGCAGCCGACCTGGGCGGGAGGACCCACCTAGTGAGCAGTTCTTC; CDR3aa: CASSRPGREDPPSEQFF
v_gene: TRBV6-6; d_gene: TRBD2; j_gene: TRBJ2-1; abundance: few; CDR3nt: TGTGCCAGCAGTCGAGGGGCACTAGCGTCCTACAATGAGCAGTTCTTC; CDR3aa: CASSRGALASYNEQFF
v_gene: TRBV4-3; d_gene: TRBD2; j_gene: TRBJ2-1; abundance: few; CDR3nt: TGCGCCAGCAGCCACAATTTCGGGACTAGCGGGAGAGTAGGATCCTACAATGAGCAGTTCTTC; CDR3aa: CASSHNFGTSGRVGSYNEQFF
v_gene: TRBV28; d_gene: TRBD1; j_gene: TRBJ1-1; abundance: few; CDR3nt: TGTGCCAGCAGTTCTCCCGGGACAGTCACTGAAGCTTTCTTT; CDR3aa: CASSSPGTVTEAFF
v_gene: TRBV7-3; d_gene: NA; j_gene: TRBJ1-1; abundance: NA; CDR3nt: TGTGCCAGCAGCGATATTGGGAGACATTCGAACACTGAAGCTTTCTTT; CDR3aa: CASSDIGRHSNTEAFF
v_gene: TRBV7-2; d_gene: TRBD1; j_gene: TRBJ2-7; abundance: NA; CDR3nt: TGTGCCAGCAGCTTAAGGGACAGGGGAAGCTCTTACGAGCAGTACTTC; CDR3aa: CASSLRDRGSSYEQYF
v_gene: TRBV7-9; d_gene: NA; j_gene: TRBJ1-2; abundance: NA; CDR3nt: TGTGCCAGCAGCCCAAAGGGGGTCTCTAACTATGGCTACACCTTC; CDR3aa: CASSPKGVSNYGYTF
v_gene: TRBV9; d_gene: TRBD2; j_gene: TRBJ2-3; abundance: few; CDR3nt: TGTGCCAGCAGCGGGACCGGGACTAGCGGCACAGATACGCAGTATTTT; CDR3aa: CASSGTGTSGTDTQYF
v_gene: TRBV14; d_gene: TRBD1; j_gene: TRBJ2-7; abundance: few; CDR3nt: TGTGCCAGCAGCCGATCCGGGACAGGGAATTCCTACGAGCAGTACTTC; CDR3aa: CASSRSGTGNSYEQYF
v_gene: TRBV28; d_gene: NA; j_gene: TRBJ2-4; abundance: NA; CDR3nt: TGTGCCAGCAGTTTAGAGGGTGGCAAAAACATTCAGTACTTC; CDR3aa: CASSLEGGKNIQYF